The present T cell receptor beta chain was sequenced within a study of response to subunit inactivated influenza vaccine. Overall study findings and caveats: The authors suggested that every seasonal influenza vaccination recruits few new T cells.

CDR3 size: 13 residues. Unmatched junction bases numbered 4, after V lost 6 bases and J lost 10 bases. The germline V gene encodes CDR1 MDHEN and CDR2 SYDVKM. TCRdb used MiXCR to reprocess the RT-PCR reads, holding one entry per CDR3 protein. The sample lists more than 450,000 distinct CDR3 sequences; around 10% were seen once. Of note for this clonotype: Antigen specificity is unknown.

The sample was also reused in another study, on T cells expressing NK-cell markers. That paper states: 5'RACE template switching with UMIs generated TCR beta cDNA. It was from sorted CD3+CD56+NKG2C+, CD3+CD56+NKG2C- and CD3+CD56-NKG2C+ T cells that TCR beta repertoires came. Over 5 donors carried dominant NKG2C+ clonotypes that made up roughly 1.0-7.0% of their CD8+ T cells. Whether expanded NKG2C+ T cell clones recognized HCMV stayed uncertain.

The source material was PBMCs from blood, sampled on the day of vaccination. This rearrangement joins TRBV28 to TRBJ1-6; 9 bases line up with TRBD1. This receptor was obtained from a man over 45 who received an inactivated influenza vaccine. CDR3 DNA sequence: TGTGCCAGCAGGGGACAGGGTGAATCACCCCTCCACTTT. Protein sequence: CASRGQGESPLHF. Full variable domain (rest looked up from reference TRBV28 and TRBJ1-6): DVKVTQSSRYLVKRTGEKVFLECVQDMDHENMFWYRQDPGLGLRLIYFSYDVKMKEKGDIPEGYSVSREKKERFSLILESASTNQTSMYLCASRGQGESPLHFGNGTRLTVT.